What follows describes a single T cell receptor beta chain. The identical CDR3 is also encoded by other nucleotide sequences in the sample. This record belongs to a study of T cell responses to AZD1222 COVID-19 vaccine. Whether given at about 4 or about 12 weeks, second doses were pooled. The germline V gene encodes CDR1 SGHTA and CDR2 FQGNSA. The J segment lost 2 bases and the V segment lost 1 base, leaving 2 bases of the junction unmatched. There are 15 residues in the CDR3. The assay was immunoSEQ multiplex PCR, and TCRdb's table has in-frame clones only and misses some. This table holds under 150,000 clones, 75% to 90% found once.

The starting material was peripheral blood, obtained 28 days after the second AZD1222 dose. The chain couples TRBV7-2 to TRBJ2-3; 8 bases line up with TRBD2. The receptor comes from an adult who received the AZD1222 COVID-19 vaccine. CDR3 bases: TGTGCCAGCAGCTTAGTTAGCGGGAACACAGATACGCAGTATTTT. Its protein product is CASSLVSGNTDTQYF.